This T cell receptor beta chain appears in the sequencing data of a study of T cells in Graves' hyperthyroidism and ophthalmopathy. Study-wide results and limits: The blood repertoire included most of the expanded thyroid clonotypes above 0.001.

J gave up 4 bases and V 0 bases, and 5 bases lay outside the gene matches. CDR1 LNHDA and CDR2 SQIVND come from the germline V gene (reference sequence). This CDR3 spans 16 amino acids. Using RNA transcripts as the source, TCR beta CDR3 regions were amplified. An initial round of RT-PCR targeting the TCR CDR3 relied on the HTBI primer set. TCRdb used MiXCR to reprocess the multiplex PCR reads, holding one entry per CDR3 protein. This table has about 360,000 distinct CDR3 sequences, more than 20% appearing once. This clonotype was observed a few times. What it binds is unknown. In patients aged 18 to 65, hyperthyroidism was newly diagnosed, with duration under 2 months. Fresh 10 ml peripheral blood yielded PBMCs.

This TCR derives from a man aged 45-60 years with Graves' hyperthyroidism. J is TRBJ2-1 and V is TRBV19; 8 nucleotides agree with TRBD1. Sequencing used blood. The CDR3 DNA is TGTGCCAGTAGTATAGACCGGGACAGGTCTTACAATGAGCAGTTCTTC. Protein product: CASSIDRDRSYNEQFF.